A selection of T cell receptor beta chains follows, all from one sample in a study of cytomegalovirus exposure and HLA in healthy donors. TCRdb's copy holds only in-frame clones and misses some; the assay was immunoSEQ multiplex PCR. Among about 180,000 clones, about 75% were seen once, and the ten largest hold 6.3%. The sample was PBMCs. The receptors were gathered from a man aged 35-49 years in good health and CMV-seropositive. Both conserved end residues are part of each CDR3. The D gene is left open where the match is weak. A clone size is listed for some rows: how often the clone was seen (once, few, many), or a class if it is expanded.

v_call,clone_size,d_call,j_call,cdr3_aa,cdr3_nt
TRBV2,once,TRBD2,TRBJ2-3,CASGGTGGTDTQYF,TGTGCCAGCGGTGGCACGGGAGGTACAGATACGCAGTATTTT
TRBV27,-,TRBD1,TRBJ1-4,CASSLAGTGMEKLFF,TGTGCCAGCAGTTTGGCCGGGACAGGGATGGAAAAACTGTTTTTT
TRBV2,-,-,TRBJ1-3,CASSNSGPPSTIYF,TGTGCCAGCAGTAACTCCGGTCCCCCGTCCACCATATATTTT
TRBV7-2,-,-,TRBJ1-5,CASSLQGSNQPQHF,TGTGCCAGCAGCTTACAGGGGAGCAATCAGCCCCAGCATTTT
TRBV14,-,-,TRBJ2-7,CASSPAGMHEQYF,TGTGCCAGCAGCCCCGCGGGAATGCACGAGCAGTACTTC
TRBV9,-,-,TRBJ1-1,CASSVGSMNTEAFF,TGTGCCAGCAGCGTGGGCTCTATGAACACTGAAGCTTTCTTT
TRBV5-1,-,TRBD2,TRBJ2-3,CASSDGTSGEGTDTQYF,TGCGCCAGCAGCGACGGGACTAGCGGAGAGGGAACAGATACGCAGTATTTT
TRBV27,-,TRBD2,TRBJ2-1,CASSALAGVYNEQFF,TGTGCCAGCAGTGCGCTAGCGGGAGTTTACAATGAGCAGTTCTTC
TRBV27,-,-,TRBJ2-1,CASSWLDLEWEFF,TGTGCCAGCAGCTGGCTAGATTTGGAGTGGGAGTTCTTC
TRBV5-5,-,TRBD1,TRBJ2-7,CASSSPGQTYEQYF,TGTGCCAGCAGCTCCCCGGGACAGACCTACGAGCAGTACTTC
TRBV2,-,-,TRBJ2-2,CATEPGKGTGELFF,TGTGCCACCGAGCCAGGGAAAGGAACCGGGGAGCTGTTTTTT
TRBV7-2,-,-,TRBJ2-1,CASSRRGSSYNEQFF,TGTGCCAGCAGCCGTCGGGGTAGCTCCTACAATGAGCAGTTCTTC
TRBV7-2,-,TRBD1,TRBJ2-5,CASSLVQQGARETQYF,TGTGCCAGCAGCTTAGTCCAACAGGGGGCGAGGGAGACCCAGTACTTC
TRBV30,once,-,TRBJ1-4,CAYSRQVATNEKLFF,TGTGCCTACTCGCGACAGGTTGCAACTAATGAAAAACTGTTTTTT
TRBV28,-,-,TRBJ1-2,CASSLRGDYGYTF,TGTGCCAGCAGTTTAAGGGGTGACTATGGCTACACCTTC
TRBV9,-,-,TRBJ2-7,CASSLSDSNSYEQYF,TGTGCCAGCAGCCTCTCCGACTCCAACTCCTACGAGCAGTACTTC
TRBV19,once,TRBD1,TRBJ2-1,CASSIEPFGQGRGYNEQFF,TGTGCCAGTAGTATAGAGCCTTTCGGACAGGGACGTGGCTACAATGAGCAGTTCTTC
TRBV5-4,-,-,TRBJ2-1,CASSFYSGLQYNEQFF,TGTGCCAGCAGCTTCTATTCGGGACTTCAATACAATGAGCAGTTCTTC
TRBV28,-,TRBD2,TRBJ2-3,CASTTGRGTDTQYF,TGTGCCAGCACTACGGGGAGGGGAACAGATACGCAGTATTTT
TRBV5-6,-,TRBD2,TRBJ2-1,CASSLTSRMFF,TGTGCCAGCAGCCTGACTAGCCGTATGTTCTTC
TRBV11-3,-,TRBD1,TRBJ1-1,CASSPAGGRGAEAFF,TGTGCCAGCAGCCCCGCCGGGGGCAGGGGGGCTGAAGCTTTCTTT
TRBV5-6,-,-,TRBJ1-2,CASSPNRNYGYTF,TGTGCCAGCAGCCCGAACAGAAACTATGGCTACACCTTC
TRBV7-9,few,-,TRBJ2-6,CASSFGNEIPPSGANGLTF,TGTGCCAGCAGCTTCGGTAATGAGATCCCGCCGTCTGGGGCCAACGGCCTGACTTTC